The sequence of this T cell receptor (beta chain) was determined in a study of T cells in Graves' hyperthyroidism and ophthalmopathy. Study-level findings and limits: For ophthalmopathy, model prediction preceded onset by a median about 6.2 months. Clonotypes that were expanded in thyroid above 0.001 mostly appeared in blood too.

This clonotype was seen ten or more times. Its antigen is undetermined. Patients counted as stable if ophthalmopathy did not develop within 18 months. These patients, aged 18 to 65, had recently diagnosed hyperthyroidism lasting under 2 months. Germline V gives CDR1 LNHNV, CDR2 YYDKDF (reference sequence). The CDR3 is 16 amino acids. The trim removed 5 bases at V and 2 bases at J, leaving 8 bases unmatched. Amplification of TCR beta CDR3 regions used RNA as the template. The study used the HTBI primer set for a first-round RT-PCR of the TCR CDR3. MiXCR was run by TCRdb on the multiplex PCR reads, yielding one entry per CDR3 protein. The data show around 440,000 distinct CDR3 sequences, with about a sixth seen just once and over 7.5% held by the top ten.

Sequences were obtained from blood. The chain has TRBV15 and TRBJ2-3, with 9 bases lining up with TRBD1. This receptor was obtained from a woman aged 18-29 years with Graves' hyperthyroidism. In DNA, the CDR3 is TGTGCCACCAGCGGAATACAGGGGGCCCCCACAGATACGCAGTATTTT. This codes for CATSGIQGAPTDTQYF.